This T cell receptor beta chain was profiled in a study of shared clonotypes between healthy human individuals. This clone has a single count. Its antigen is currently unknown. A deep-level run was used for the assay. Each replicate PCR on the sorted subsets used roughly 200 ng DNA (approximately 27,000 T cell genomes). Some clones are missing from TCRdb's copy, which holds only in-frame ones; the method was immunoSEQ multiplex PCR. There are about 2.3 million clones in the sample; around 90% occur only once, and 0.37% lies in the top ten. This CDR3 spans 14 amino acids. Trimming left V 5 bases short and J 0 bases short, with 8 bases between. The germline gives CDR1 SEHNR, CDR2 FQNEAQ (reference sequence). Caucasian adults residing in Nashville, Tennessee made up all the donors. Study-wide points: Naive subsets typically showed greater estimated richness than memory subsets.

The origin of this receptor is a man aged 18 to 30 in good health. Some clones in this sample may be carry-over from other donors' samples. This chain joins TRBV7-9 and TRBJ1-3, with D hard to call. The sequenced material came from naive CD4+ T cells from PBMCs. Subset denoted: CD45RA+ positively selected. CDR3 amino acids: CASSPVNSGNTIYF. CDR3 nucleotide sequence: TGTGCCAGCAGCCCAGTGAACTCTGGAAACACCATATATTTT.